Below, 21 T cell receptor beta chains from the same sample are listed, as sequenced in a study of PD-L1 blockade in urothelial cancer. Time point given: pretreatment peripheral blood. The repertoire was sequenced with immunoSEQ multiplex PCR; TCRdb's copy has only in-frame clones and lacks some. The top ten clones hold about 1% of a sample with some 100,000 clones, around 90% of them seen once. The material sequenced was PBMCs, taken around atezolizumab (anti-PD-L1) treatment. The receptors here all came from a woman aged 80 or over with urothelial cancer.

The sample holds a few counts of this clone. The V and J genes are TRBV6-6 and TRBJ1-2; a weak D match, TRBD1 (5 bases). Germline V gene data show CDR1 as MNHNY and CDR2 as SVGAGI (reference sequence). The CDR3 is 14 residues long. The V end was cut by 3 bases, the J end by 8 bases, with 16 bases between. The CDR3 region is CASSYRTQGFGYTF. DNA of the CDR3: TGTGCCAGCAGTTATAGGACACAAGGTTTCGGCTACACCTTC.

The J gene is TRBJ2-7, the V gene TRBV10-1; maybe TRBD2 (6 bases). The CDR3 runs 12 residues. Trimming pared 0 bases from V and 7 bases from J, leaving 7 bases between. CDR1 WNHNN and CDR2 SYGVQD come from the germline V gene (reference sequence). This chain's CDR3 is CASSESEGEQYF. Here the CDR3 DNA reads TGCGCCAGCAGTGAGTCGGAGGGTGAGCAGTACTTC.

V usage is TRBV19 and J usage is TRBJ1-5, with 9 nucleotides matching TRBD1. The ends lost 7 bases at V and 1 base at J; junction bases unmatched: 5. The CDR3 length is 15 residues. CDR1 is LNHDA, CDR2 SQIVND, per germline (reference sequence). The CDR3 is CASKTTGGSNQPQHF. As DNA, the CDR3 is TGTGCCAGTAAGACGACAGGGGGGAGCAATCAGCCCCAGCATTTT.

V gene TRBV5-5 combines with J gene TRBJ1-2, with TRBD1 matching over 9 bases. From germline, CDR1 is SGHKS and CDR2 YYEKEE (reference sequence). The V gene end was trimmed by 0 bases and the J gene end by 8 bases; junction bases not matched to a gene: 11. This CDR3 is built from 16 residues. CDR3 region: CASSLAGQGYPGGYTF. The CDR3 nucleotides are TGTGCCAGCAGCTTGGCGGGACAGGGTTATCCCGGGGGCTACACCTTC.

This chain joins TRBV18 and TRBJ2-1, with 7 nucleotides matching TRBD1. The V segment lost 5 bases and the J segment 4 bases; nucleotides outside the gene matches: 8. The CDR3 loop spans 15 amino acids. In germline, CDR1 is KGHSH, CDR2 LQKENI. The CDR3 bases are TGTGCCAGCTCAGCCCGGGACAGAGTTTACAATGAGCAGTTCTTC. This encodes CASSARDRVYNEQFF.

The chain couples TRBV4-1 to TRBJ2-2; D ambiguous. Trimming pared 5 bases from V and 7 bases from J, leaving 8 bases between. CDR1 is MGHRA, CDR2 YSYEKL, per germline. CDR3 length: 12 amino acids. The DNA of the CDR3 is TGCGCCAGCAGCGGTGCGAACGGGGAGCTGTTTTTT. It codes for CASSGANGELFF.

The chain recombines TRBV9 with TRBJ2-1; no clear D. The V gene's germline CDR1 is SGDLS and CDR2 YYNGEE. This CDR3 is 15 amino acids long. V lost 0 bases, J lost 6 bases, and 13 bases lay in between. This CDR3 is CASSVVVSGLNEQFF. The CDR3 region has the DNA TGTGCCAGCAGCGTAGTTGTTTCGGGTCTCAATGAGCAGTTCTTC.

This clone is a singleton in its sample. The chain couples TRBV18 to TRBJ2-3, with TRBD2 identical over 12 bases. Per germline, CDR1 KGHSH and CDR2 LQKENI. This CDR3 is built from 19 residues. V dropped 1 base and J dropped 0; count of bases not matched to a gene: 8. In DNA, the CDR3 is TGTGCCAGCTCACCACTGGCGACTAGCGGGAGTTGGAGCACAGATACGCAGTATTTT. Translating it yields CASSPLATSGSWSTDTQYF.

This clone has only one observation. The chain recombines TRBV19 with TRBJ1-1; maybe TRBD1 (6 bases). Germline loops: CDR1 LNHDA, CDR2 SQIVND (reference sequence). The V end lost 3 bases, the J end lost 5 bases, and 13 bases lay between the germline ends. CDR3 length equals 14 residues. CDR3: CASSIGGAGTEAFF. CDR3 coding DNA: TGTGCCAGTAGTATTGGGGGGGCGGGGACTGAAGCTTTCTTT.

This clone showed up just a few times. The chain is built from TRBV9 and TRBJ2-1, with D possibly TRBD2 on 6 matching bases. Germline assignment: CDR1 SGDLS and CDR2 YYNGEE. Trimming removed 0 bases from V and 10 bases from J, with 14 bases in between. The CDR3 consists of 14 residues. CDR3 in amino acids: CASSVVSPGGEQFF. The CDR3 bases are TGTGCCAGCAGCGTAGTCTCTCCAGGAGGGGAGCAGTTCTTC.

The sample holds one count of this clone. V gene TRBV10-3 combines with J gene TRBJ2-7; 12 bases match TRBD1. The germline gives CDR1 ENHRY, CDR2 SYGVKD. Trimming cost V 9 bases and J 6 bases; bases outside gene matches: 6. This CDR3 is built from 13 residues. This chain's CDR3 is CAIRDRGLGEQYF. CDR3 in DNA: TGTGCCATTCGGGACAGGGGGCTGGGCGAGCAGTACTTC.

Written as DNA, the CDR3 is TGTGCCGTTTTCAGCTTCGGTCGTCCGGGAAATGGGCAGTACTTC. This codes for CAVFSFGRPGNGQYF. The gene calls are TRBV7-8 and TRBJ2-7, with D perhaps matching TRBD2 (5 bases). The CDR3 is 15 residues long. Germline V gives CDR1 SGHVS, CDR2 FQNEAQ. V was pared by 11 bases and J by 9 bases, with 29 bases between.

The chain carries TRBV10-2 and TRBJ2-1; D remains ambiguous. CDR1 is WSHSY and CDR2 is SAAADI in the germline V gene. CDR3 length: 14 residues. V was trimmed by 5 bases and J by 4 bases, leaving 12 bases between them. CDR3: CASSSPGGYNEQFF. CDR3 bases: TGCGCCAGCAGTTCCCCCGGCGGTTACAATGAGCAGTTCTTC.

This chain links TRBV7-9 with TRBJ1-1; TRBD1 agrees at 11 bases. Germline V gene data show CDR1 as SEHNR and CDR2 as FQNEAQ (reference sequence). With 6 bases clipped from V and 5 bases from J, the junction kept 2 bases outside the gene matches. The CDR3 is 13 residues long. The CDR3 region is CASRGQGATEAFF. CDR3 bases: TGTGCCAGCAGAGGACAGGGGGCGACTGAAGCTTTCTTT. Filled out from reference TRBV7-9 and TRBJ1-1, the complete variable domain reads DTGVSQNPRHKITKRGQNVTFRCDPISEHNRLYWYRQTLGQGPEFLTYFQNEAQLEKSRLLSDRFSAERPKGSFSTLEIQRTEQGDSAMYLCASRGQGATEAFFGQGTRLTVV.

In its sample, this clone was seen once. This chain joins TRBV6-6 and TRBJ2-7; TRBD2 matches 7 bases. The length of the CDR3 is 14 residues. J gave up 5 bases and V 5 bases, and 9 bases lay outside the gene matches. CDR1 is MNHNY and CDR2 is SVGAGI in the germline V gene (reference sequence). CDR3 protein: CASSIWEGGNEQYF. In nucleotides, the CDR3 is TGTGCCAGCAGTATTTGGGAGGGAGGGAACGAGCAGTACTTC.

The chain employs TRBV4-1 and TRBJ2-3; 7 bases are shared with TRBD1. Trimming at V came to 0 bases and at J to 0 bases, leaving 6 bases not matched to a gene. The germline CDR1 and CDR2 sequences are MGHRA and YSYEKL. This CDR3 is built from 17 residues. CDR3 residues: CASSQDLPGQSTDTQYF. CDR3 in DNA: TGCGCCAGCAGCCAAGACCTTCCGGGACAGAGCACAGATACGCAGTATTTT.

This clone appeared once. This sequence joins TRBV6-4 and TRBJ1-1; no clear D gene. Trimming stripped 4 bases from V and 1 base from J, with 7 bases between. CDR1 MRHNA and CDR2 SNTAGT come from the germline V gene. CDR3 length: 13 residues. DNA of the CDR3: TGTGCCAGCAGTGTTACACGGAACACTGAAGCTTTCTTT. Amino acid sequence: CASSVTRNTEAFF.

The gene calls are TRBV2 and TRBJ1-1; D remains unclear. From germline, CDR1 is SNHLY and CDR2 FYNNEI. This CDR3 is built from 13 residues. V lost 4 bases, J lost 6 bases, and 12 bases lay in between. CDR3 region: CASSATQIAEAFF. The DNA for the CDR3 is TGTGCCAGCAGTGCCACGCAGATCGCTGAAGCTTTCTTT.

With respect to this clone: The conserved phenylalanine or tryptophan normally closing the CDR3 is absent here, so this likely arose from a read error. The DNA is omitted, as the CDR3 cannot be located on it reliably, and the CDR3 follows TCRdb's listing. The rearrangement links TRBV9 to TRBJ2-3; the D segment call TRBD2 is taken from the table without a DNA check. The CDR3 totals 10 residues, both ends included. CDR1 is SGDLS, CDR2 YYNGEE, per germline. The CDR3: CASSVEPHEV.

In this sample, this clone turned up once. This chain joins TRBV10-3 and TRBJ2-7, with D perhaps matching TRBD1 (5 bases). Germline CDR1 ENHRY, CDR2 SYGVKD. The CDR3 is 11 amino acids. The V end lost 5 bases, the J end lost 5 bases, and 7 bases lay between the germline ends. CDR3 sequence: CAISQGHEQYF. The CDR3 nucleotides are TGTGCCATCAGTCAGGGTCACGAGCAGTACTTC.

The V and J genes are TRBV10-2 and TRBJ1-2; no reliable D call. This CDR3 comprises 13 residues. The V end was cut by 6 bases, the J end by 5 bases, with 13 bases between. Germline CDR1 and CDR2: WSHSY and SAAADI. The CDR3 protein is CASSPRSSYGYTF. In DNA, the CDR3 is TGCGCCAGCAGCCCCCGGTCGAGTTATGGCTACACCTTC.